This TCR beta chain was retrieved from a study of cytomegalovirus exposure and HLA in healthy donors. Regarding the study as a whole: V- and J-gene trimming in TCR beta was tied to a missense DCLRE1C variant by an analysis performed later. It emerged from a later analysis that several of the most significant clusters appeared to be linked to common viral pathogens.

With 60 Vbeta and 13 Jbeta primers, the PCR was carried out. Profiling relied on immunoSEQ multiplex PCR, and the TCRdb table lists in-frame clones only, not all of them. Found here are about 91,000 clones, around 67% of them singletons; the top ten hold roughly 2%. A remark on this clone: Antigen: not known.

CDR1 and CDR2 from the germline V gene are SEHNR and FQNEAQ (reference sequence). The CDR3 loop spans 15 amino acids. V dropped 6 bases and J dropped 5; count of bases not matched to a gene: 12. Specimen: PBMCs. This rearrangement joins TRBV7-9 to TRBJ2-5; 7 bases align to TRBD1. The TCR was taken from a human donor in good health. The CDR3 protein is CASRSIEGAGETQYF. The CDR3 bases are TGTGCCAGCAGATCCATTGAGGGGGCGGGCGAGACCCAGTACTTC. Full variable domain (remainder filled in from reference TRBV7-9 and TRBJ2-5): DTGVSQNPRHKITKRGQNVTFRCDPISEHNRLYWYRQTLGQGPEFLTYFQNEAQLEKSRLLSDRFSAERPKGSFSTLEIQRTEQGDSAMYLCASRSIEGAGETQYFGPGTRLLVL.